This entry concerns a single T cell receptor beta chain. Some clones are missing from TCRdb's copy, which holds only in-frame ones; the method was immunoSEQ multiplex PCR. Of around 200,000 clones in the sample, nearly 90% were seen once. This entry is derived from a study of blood T cell repertoires in COVID-19. Looking at the study overall: Samples of COVID-19 (acute and convalescent) were obtained from the United States, Italy and Spain. The cDNA or gDNA used as material had been derived from T cells, B-cell-depleted T cells, or PBMCs.

Deletions cut 9 bases from V and 6 bases from J, with 23 bases between. Germline V gene lookup returns CDR1 LNHDA and CDR2 SQIVND (reference sequence). The CDR3 totals 15 residues. This rearrangement joins TRBV19 to TRBJ1-2; no reliable D call. Sequenced sample: peripheral blood. The TCR was taken from a man aged 45-65 years with acute or convalescent COVID-19. The CDR3: CASNTFGRPEDGYTF. CDR3 nucleotide sequence: TGTGCCAGCAACACCTTCGGGAGGCCAGAGGATGGCTACACCTTC. Full variable domain (remainder filled in from reference TRBV19 and TRBJ1-2): DGGITQSPKYLFRKEGQNVTLSCEQNLNHDAMYWYRQDPGQGLRLIYYSQIVNDFQKGDIAEGYSVSREKKESFPLTVTSAQKNPTAFYLCASNTFGRPEDGYTFGSGTRLTVV.